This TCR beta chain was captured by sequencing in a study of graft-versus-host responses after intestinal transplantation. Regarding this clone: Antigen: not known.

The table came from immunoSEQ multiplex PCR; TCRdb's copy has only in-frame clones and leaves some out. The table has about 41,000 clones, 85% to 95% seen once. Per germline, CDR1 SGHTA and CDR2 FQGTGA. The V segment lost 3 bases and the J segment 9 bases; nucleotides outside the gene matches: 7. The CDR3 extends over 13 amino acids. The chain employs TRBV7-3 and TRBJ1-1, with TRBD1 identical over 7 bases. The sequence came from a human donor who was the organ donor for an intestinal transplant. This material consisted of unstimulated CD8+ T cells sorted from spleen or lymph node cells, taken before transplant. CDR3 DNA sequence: TGTGCCAGCAGCTTCTCCGGGACAGAGAAAGCTTTCTTT. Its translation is CASSFSGTEKAFF.